This T cell receptor beta chain is from a study of OX40 agonist ivuxolimab in advanced cancers. Background on the study: The study enrolled dose-escalation patients with hepatocellular carcinoma, melanoma, renal cell or head and neck cancer. Partial responses occurred in Three dose-escalation patients, one with hepatocellular carcinoma and two with cutaneous melanoma.

This table comes from immunoSEQ multiplex PCR, and its TCRdb copy is limited to in-frame clones, with some not included. Among about 36,000 clones listed, 88% were seen once. CDR1 and CDR2 (germline): SGHRS, YFSETQ. Trimming shortened V by 0 bases and J by 1 base, and 8 bases separated the two germline ends. The CDR3 is 15 amino acids. The sample here was CD4+ or CD8+ T cells sorted from blood, taken in a trial of the OX40 agonist ivuxolimab. This TCR was recovered from an adult with an advanced solid tumor such as melanoma, head and neck, liver or kidney cancer. The V gene is TRBV5-1, the J gene TRBJ1-5, with D possibly matching TRBD1 (5 bases). The CDR3 here is CASSLGGGSNQPQHF. CDR3 coding DNA: TGCGCCAGCAGCTTGGGCGGGGGAAGCAATCAGCCCCAGCATTTT.